A single sample is the source of the 19 T cell receptor beta chains below, sequenced in a study of CD8 T cells in ankylosing spondylitis. MiXCR, applied by TCRdb to the 5' RACE reads, yields one record per CDR3 protein. The sample has 20,000 to 30,000 distinct CDR3 sequences, over 10% seen once. The specimen sequenced was blood. The receptors come from a male donor with ankylosing spondylitis or in good health (not recorded which).

This clonotype was observed a single time. One end of the junction is discordant with germline, which a read error may explain. The chain recombines TRBV5-1 with TRBJ2-3; 7 bases agree with TRBD1. From germline, CDR1 is SGHRS and CDR2 YFSETQ. The CDR3 contains 14 residues. CDR3 loop: CASNLDRIEDTQYF. CDR3 in DNA: TGCGCCAGCAACTTGGACAGGATAGAAGATACGCAGTATTTT.

This clonotype came up many times. The J gene is TRBJ2-7, the V gene TRBV25-1, with D maybe TRBD2 (6 bases). The V end was cut by 6 bases, the J end by 0 bases, with 12 bases between. Germline CDR1 reads MGHDK; CDR2 reads SYGVNS. The CDR3 is 14 amino acids. This chain's CDR3 is CASRGTGSSYEQYF. In DNA form, the CDR3 reads TGTGCCAGCAGGGGGACTGGGAGCTCCTACGAGCAGTACTTC.

This clonotype occurred many times. The chain employs TRBV29-1 and TRBJ2-2, with unresolved D. The CDR3 loop spans 14 amino acids. CDR1 is SQVTM and CDR2 is ANQGSEA in the germline V gene. Deletions cut 4 bases from V and 0 bases from J, with 9 bases between. This CDR3 is CSVGMHANTGELFF. CDR3 sequence (DNA): TGCAGCGTTGGGATGCATGCGAACACCGGGGAGCTGTTTTTT.

This clonotype was observed many times. The chain carries TRBV7-2 and TRBJ2-7, with D hard to call. Germline V lookup: CDR1 SGHTA, CDR2 FQGNSA. This CDR3 region has 11 residues. Deletions cut 9 bases from V and 2 bases from J, with 8 bases between. The CDR3 region has the DNA TGTGCCAGAGACCGAACCTACGAGCAGTACGTC. Its protein is CARDRTYEQYV.

This chain connects TRBV10-3 to TRBJ1-6; weak D call: TRBD1 (5 bases). The V end was cut by 3 bases, the J end by 10 bases, with 10 bases between. CDR3 length equals 13 residues. Germline-derived CDR1 and CDR2 are ENHRY and SYGVKD. The CDR3 bases are TGTGCCATCAGTGACCAGGGAGGATCACCCCTCCACTTT. It specifies CAISDQGGSPLHF.

At least ten counts were recorded for this clonotype. This chain joins TRBV7-9 and TRBJ1-1; D gene unclear. The CDR3 contains 14 residues. Germline assignment: CDR1 SEHNR and CDR2 FQNEAQ (reference sequence). Trimming took off 5 bases at V and 1 base at J, with 11 bases between the two ends. The CDR3: CASSPGNRNTEAFF. DNA for the CDR3: TGTGCCAGCAGCCCTGGGAATCGGAACACTGAAGCTTTCTTT. Combining the CDR3 with reference TRBV7-9 and TRBJ1-1 gives the whole variable domain DTGVSQNPRHKITKRGQNVTFRCDPISEHNRLYWYRQTLGQGPEFLTYFQNEAQLEKSRLLSDRFSAERPKGSFSTLEIQRTEQGDSAMYLCASSPGNRNTEAFFGQGTRLTVV.

This clonotype was seen repeatedly, ten times or more. The chain couples TRBV6-2 or TRBV6-3 to TRBJ1-5; no definite D call. The CDR3 totals 17 residues. The V gene lost 6 bases and the J gene lost 0 bases, with 18 bases spanning the gap. From germline, CDR1 is MNHEY and CDR2 SVGEGT. Written as DNA, the CDR3 is TGTGCCAGCAGGACACTCTTGGGTAAATATAGCAATCAGCCCCAGCATTTT. It is translated as CASRTLLGKYSNQPQHF.

This clonotype was seen repeatedly, ten times or more. The chain is built from TRBV20-1 and TRBJ2-1, with 11 nucleotides matching TRBD2. The CDR3 totals 14 residues. Trimming removed 3 bases from V and 4 bases from J; junction bases left unmatched: 2. Germline CDR1 and CDR2: DFQATT and SNEGSKA (reference sequence). The CDR3 region is CSASGTSGYNEQFF. The CDR3 nucleotides read TGCAGTGCTAGTGGGACTAGCGGTTACAATGAGCAGTTCTTC.

At least ten counts were recorded for this clonotype. The chain recombines TRBV11-2 with TRBJ2-3, with TRBD2 identical over 9 bases. CDR3 size: 17 residues. Looked up from germline, CDR1 is SGHAT and CDR2 is FQNNGV. Losses at the gene ends were 2 bases for V and 1 base for J; bases not matched to a gene: 7. Here the CDR3 DNA reads TGTGCCAGCAGCTTATTTCCAGGCGGGAGGGGCACAGATACGCAGTATTTT. Protein product: CASSLFPGGRGTDTQYF.

This clonotype occurred a few times. This chain connects TRBV5-4 to TRBJ2-3, with 10 positions matching TRBD1. Unmatched junction bases numbered 6, after V lost 0 bases and J lost 5 bases. The germline V gene has CDR1 SGHNT and CDR2 YYREEE (reference sequence). CDR3 size: 16 residues. The CDR3, as DNA: TGTGCCAGCAGCTTGGTTGGGACAGGGGTTGTAGATACGCAGTATTTT. Translating it yields CASSLVGTGVVDTQYF.

This clonotype has just a few counts. The chain recombines TRBV7-3 with TRBJ2-1; 7 bases fit TRBD2. The CDR3 covers 17 residues. V lost 5 bases, J lost 1 base, and 11 bases stayed unmatched. Germline V lookup: CDR1 SGHTA, CDR2 FQGTGA. The DNA for the CDR3 is TGTGCCAGCAGCCCCGCGTCCAAGCGGGGATCCTACAATGAGCAGTTCTTC. Its translation is CASSPASKRGSYNEQFF.

This clonotype was found many times. This rearrangement joins TRBV20-1 to TRBJ1-5, with a possible D match to TRBD1 (6 bases). The germline V gene encodes CDR1 DFQATT and CDR2 SNEGSKA (reference sequence). Trimming stripped 5 bases from V and 8 bases from J, with 10 bases between. The CDR3 runs to 11 residues. The CDR3 sequence: CSAARGKPQHF. In nucleotides, the CDR3 is TGCAGTGCTGCCAGGGGAAAGCCCCAGCATTTT.

This clonotype came up a few times. V usage is TRBV7-3 and J usage is TRBJ2-7, with D perhaps matching TRBD1 or TRBD2 (5 bases each). Trimming left V 5 bases short and J 2 bases short, with 13 bases between. Germline values: CDR1 SGHTA, CDR2 FQGTGA. The CDR3 loop spans 14 amino acids. CDR3 residues: CASSLRDGAYEQYF. CDR3 nucleotides: TGTGCCAGCAGCCTACGGGACGGCGCCTACGAGCAGTACTTC.

This clonotype showed up many times. This sequence joins TRBV5-1 and TRBJ1-4; possible D gene TRBD1, 6 bases. The CDR3 consists of 15 residues. The germline V and J ends were trimmed by 3 bases and 6 bases, with 15 bases remaining between them. Germline V CDR1 and CDR2: SGHRS, YFSETQ. The CDR3 region is CASSSGAGEYEKLFF. As DNA, the CDR3 is TGCGCCAGCAGCTCGGGGGCCGGGGAGTATGAAAAACTGTTTTTT. Variable domain in full (rest from reference TRBV5-1 and TRBJ1-4): KAGVTQTPRYLIKTRGQQVTLSCSPISGHRSVSWYQQTPGQGLQFLFEYFSETQRNKGNFPGRFSGRQFSNSRSEMNVSTLELGDSALYLCASSSGAGEYEKLFFGSGTQLSVL.

The chain joins TRBV20-1 to TRBJ2-1, with D tentatively TRBD2 (6 bases). V lost 3 bases and J lost 7, with 16 bases in between. Germline V gene lookup returns CDR1 DFQATT and CDR2 SNEGSKA (reference sequence). The CDR3 sequence is 14 residues long. The CDR3 DNA follows: TGCAGTGCTAGGGACGGGAGAAGTGTGAATGAGCAGTTCTTC. Translating it yields CSARDGRSVNEQFF.

This clonotype was seen more than once but under ten times. The chain couples TRBV28 to TRBJ2-2, with 7 bases aligning to TRBD1. The CDR3 contains 14 residues. The germline gives CDR1 MDHEN, CDR2 SYDVKM. V was pared by 6 bases and J by 2 bases, with 3 bases of the junction left unmatched. CDR3 DNA sequence: TGTGCCAGCAGAGACAGGGACAACACCGGGGAGCTGTTTTTT. Translation gives CASRDRDNTGELFF.

This clonotype was recorded only once. The V and J genes are TRBV7-2 and TRBJ1-2, with TRBD1 identical over 7 bases. V trimming: 5 bases; J trimming: 8 bases; junction bases outside the gene matches: 8. Germline CDR1 SGHTA, CDR2 FQGNSA. This CDR3 contains 13 residues. This CDR3 is CASSVTGARGYTF. As DNA, the CDR3 is TGTGCCAGCAGCGTCACAGGGGCGCGGGGCTACACCTTC.

This clonotype was found a few times. The chain links TRBV6-2 or TRBV6-3 to TRBJ2-7; D is ambiguous. CDR1 is MNHEY and CDR2 is SVGEGT in the germline V gene. The CDR3 contains 14 residues. The DNA for the CDR3 is TGTGCCAGCAGAGGGAAAGGCCGGGCCTATGAGCAGTACGTC. As protein: CASRGKGRAYEQYV.

The rearrangement joins TRBV7-9 to TRBJ2-2; 8 bases line up with TRBD2. Germline V lookup: CDR1 SEHNR, CDR2 FQNEAQ (reference sequence). Trimming removed 4 bases from V and 7 bases from J; junction bases left unmatched: 8. The CDR3 has 15 residues. The CDR3, as DNA: TGTGCCAGCAGCTATCCCGGCGGGAGGATCGGGGAGCTGTTTTTT. Translation gives CASSYPGGRIGELFF. Together with reference TRBV7-9 and TRBJ2-2, the CDR3 gives the full variable domain: DTGVSQNPRHKITKRGQNVTFRCDPISEHNRLYWYRQTLGQGPEFLTYFQNEAQLEKSRLLSDRFSAERPKGSFSTLEIQRTEQGDSAMYLCASSYPGGRIGELFFGEGSRLTVL.